Each of the 13 T cell receptor beta chains below was sequenced from the same sample in a study of Ad26.COV2.S vaccination and SARS-CoV-2 variants. Only in-frame clones appear in the TCRdb table, and some are missing; sequencing was by immunoSEQ multiplex PCR. This table holds 300,000 to 400,000 clones, around 92% found once. Source: peripheral blood, taken after recovery from COVID-19. These receptor sequences come from a human donor who had recovered from COVID-19.

V is TRBV7-8 and J is TRBJ1-3, with TRBD1 matching 10 bases. The CDR3 sequence is 18 residues long. Germline CDR1 is SGHVS and CDR2 is FQNEAQ. V lost 5 bases to trimming and J lost 1 base; unmatched junction nucleotides: 11. CDR3 amino acids: CASSAFLPGQGSGNTIYF. The CDR3 region has the DNA TGTGCCAGCAGCGCATTCTTACCGGGACAGGGGTCTGGAAACACCATATATTTT.

The rearrangement uses TRBV15 and TRBJ1-2; D is uncertain. V lost 0 bases and J lost 4, with 12 bases in between. The CDR3 is 15 residues long. Looked up from germline, CDR1 is LNHNV and CDR2 is YYDKDF (reference sequence). CDR3 in DNA: TGTGCCACCAGCAGAGATACCAAAAGCGGCTATGGCTACACCTTC. This sequence encodes CATSRDTKSGYGYTF.

V gene TRBV9 combines with J gene TRBJ2-7; TRBD1 matches at 10 bases. CDR1 is SGDLS, CDR2 YYNGEE, per germline. Trimming cost V 2 bases and J 5 bases; bases outside gene matches: 4. The CDR3 is made up of 14 amino acids. CDR3 region: CASSVQTGGDEQYF. For the CDR3, the DNA is TGTGCCAGCAGCGTCCAGACAGGGGGCGACGAGCAGTACTTC. The full variable domain, with the rest looked up from reference TRBV9 and TRBJ2-7, is DSGVTQTPKHLITATGQRVTLRCSPRSGDLSVYWYQQSLDQGLQFLIQYYNGEERAKGNILERFSAQQFPDLHSELNLSSLELGDSALYFCASSVQTGGDEQYFGPGTRLTVT.

This chain connects TRBV4-1 to TRBJ2-5, with 10 bases fitting TRBD2. The germline V gene encodes CDR1 MGHRA and CDR2 YSYEKL. Unmatched junction bases numbered 7, after V lost 1 base and J lost 5 bases. The CDR3 is made up of 16 amino acids. CDR3 nucleotide sequence: TGCGCCAGCAGCCAAGTAGCGGGGGGCCGCGGGGAGACCCAGTACTTC. This translates into CASSQVAGGRGETQYF.

This CDR3 reads CASSSLGGRTNEKLFF. The CDR3 DNA is TGCGCCAGCAGCTCCCTAGGCGGGAGAACTAATGAAAAACTGTTTTTT. This chain joins TRBV5-1 and TRBJ1-4; no clear D gene. Germline V lookup: CDR1 SGHRS, CDR2 YFSETQ. Trimming cost V 3 bases and J 1 base, with 13 bases left between them. The CDR3 spans 16 residues.

The chain combines TRBV2 with TRBJ1-5; D ambiguous. This CDR3 is built from 13 residues. Trimming shortened V by 3 bases and J by 0 bases, and 3 bases separated the two germline ends. Germline assignment: CDR1 SNHLY and CDR2 FYNNEI. The CDR3 sequence is CASSDVSNQPQHF. CDR3 nucleotides: TGTGCCAGCAGTGATGTTAGCAATCAGCCCCAGCATTTT. Combining the CDR3 with reference TRBV2 and TRBJ1-5 gives the whole variable domain EPEVTQTPSHQVTQMGQEVILRCVPISNHLYFYWYRQILGQKVEFLVSFYNNEISEKSEIFDDQFSVERPDGSNFTLKIRSTKLEDSAMYFCASSDVSNQPQHFGDGTRLSIL.

The chain joins TRBV6-5 to TRBJ2-2; weak D call: TRBD1 (6 bases). This CDR3 is 15 amino acids long. V was pared by 6 bases and J by 1 base, with 12 bases between. The germline V gene has CDR1 MNHEY and CDR2 SVGAGI. CDR3: CASRFVQGNTGELFF. Here the CDR3 DNA reads TGTGCCAGCAGGTTTGTACAGGGGAACACCGGGGAGCTGTTTTTT.

The V and J genes are TRBV27 and TRBJ2-1; tentative D call: TRBD1 (6 bases). V was trimmed by 8 bases and J by 3 bases, leaving 14 bases between them. Germline V CDR1 and CDR2: MNHEY, SMNVEV (reference sequence). The CDR3 covers 14 residues. The CDR3: CASRGRGFYNEQFF. In nucleotides, the CDR3 is TGTGCCAGCCGGGGCAGGGGATTCTACAATGAGCAGTTCTTC.

CDR3 sequence reads: CASSWTSGGQETQYF. The CDR3 DNA sequence: TGTGCCAGCAGCTGGACTAGCGGGGGCCAAGAGACCCAGTACTTC. This sequence joins TRBV11-2 and TRBJ2-5, with 13 positions matching TRBD2. The V gene end was trimmed by 4 bases and the J gene end by 1 base; junction bases not matched to a gene: 0. Germline CDR1 SGHAT, CDR2 FQNNGV. The length of the CDR3 is 15 residues.

The rearrangement links TRBV6-5 to TRBJ1-3; D uncertain. From germline, CDR1 is MNHEY and CDR2 SVGAGI. This CDR3 has 16 residues. The germline V and J ends were trimmed by 0 bases and 1 base, with 10 bases remaining between them. CDR3 DNA sequence: TGTGCCAGCAGTTACTCCCAGGAGTCTTCTGGAAACACCATATATTTT. It specifies CASSYSQESSGNTIYF.

This clone was found once. This chain connects TRBV10-1 to TRBJ2-7; 7 nucleotides align to TRBD1. CDR1 and CDR2 (germline): WNHNN, SYGVQD (reference sequence). The CDR3 is 13 amino acids. The ends lost 5 bases at V and 7 bases at J; junction bases unmatched: 8. The CDR3 nucleotides are TGCGCCAGCAGTCCGGGCCCCAGGGGGGAGCAGTACTTC. It translates to CASSPGPRGEQYF.

CDR3 sequence reads: CATSREPGYGYTF. DNA of the CDR3: TGTGCCACCAGCAGAGAGCCAGGATATGGCTACACCTTC. This chain connects TRBV15 to TRBJ1-2; D gene unclear. CDR1 and CDR2 from the germline V gene are LNHNV and YYDKDF (reference sequence). Trimming cost V 0 bases and J 5 bases, with 7 bases left between them. CDR3 length: 13 amino acids.

The chain carries TRBV7-9 and TRBJ2-5; D gene unclear. The CDR3 consists of 13 residues. Germline CDR1 reads SEHNR; CDR2 reads FQNEAQ (reference sequence). The ends were cut back, 5 bases at V and 0 bases at J, with 7 bases in the middle. CDR3 sequence: CASSRTDQETQYF. The CDR3 coding sequence is TGTGCCAGCAGCCGAACGGACCAAGAGACCCAGTACTTC.